This entry lists 8 T cell receptor beta chains sequenced from one sample in a study of shared clonotypes between healthy human individuals. Libraries were prepared by immunoSEQ multiplex PCR; TCRdb keeps only in-frame clonotypes and omits some of them. The table includes around 990,000 clones, 70% to 85% detected once. The sequenced sample was memory CD4+ T cells from PBMCs. The subset here: CD45RA-negative fraction. Every receptor here comes from a man between 18 and 35 years old in good health. Some clones in this sample may be carry-over from other donors' samples.

The rearrangement joins TRBV19 to TRBJ2-3; 11 nucleotides agree with TRBD1. Per the germline V gene, CDR1 is LNHDA and CDR2 is SQIVND (reference sequence). J lost 9 bases, V lost 3 bases, and 5 bases had no gene match. The CDR3 runs 14 residues. The chain's CDR3 is CASSIKGTGGTQYF. DNA of the CDR3: TGTGCCAGTAGTATTAAGGGGACAGGGGGAACGCAGTATTTT.

Note on this clone: The same CDR3 also results from other DNA sequences found in this sample. The V and J genes are TRBV7-2 and TRBJ1-5; D gene ambiguous. CDR1 and CDR2 (germline): SGHTA, FQGNSA. This CDR3 is 13 amino acids long. Deletions cut 0 bases from V and 4 bases from J, with 4 bases between. CDR3 bases: TGTGCCAGCAGCTTAGCCCGGAATCAGCCCCAGCATTTT. The encoded protein is CASSLARNQPQHF.

The chain joins TRBV5-1 to TRBJ1-4, with D maybe TRBD1 (6 bases). Germline V gene lookup returns CDR1 SGHRS and CDR2 YFSETQ. This CDR3 spans 14 amino acids. Trimming took 1 base from V and 15 from J, leaving 19 bases between them. CDR3 DNA sequence: TGCGCCAGCAGCTTGCTGGTGCAGGGGACCCCGGTGTTTTTT. Its translation: CASSLLVQGTPVFF.

The chain uses TRBV30 and TRBJ2-2, with D perhaps matching TRBD2 (6 bases). V lost 5 bases and J lost 0, with 10 bases in between. Germline CDR1 reads GTSNPN; CDR2 reads SVGIG (reference sequence). This CDR3 spans 14 amino acids. The CDR3 nucleotides read TGTGCCTGGTCGGGAGTGGCGAACACCGGGGAGCTGTTTTTT. It is translated as CAWSGVANTGELFF.

The chain joins TRBV7-3 to TRBJ2-6; D is unresolved. V gave up 4 bases and J gave up 0 bases, with 4 bases separating them. The CDR3 sequence is 14 residues long. CDR1 and CDR2 from the germline V gene are SGHTA and FQGTGA. CDR3 sequence: CASSSYSGANVLTF. The CDR3 DNA sequence: TGTGCCAGCAGCTCCTACTCTGGGGCCAACGTCCTGACTTTC.

The V gene is TRBV5-6, the J gene TRBJ1-1; tentatively, D is TRBD1 (6 bases). The V end lost 0 bases, the J end lost 3 bases, and 12 bases lay between the germline ends. Germline V CDR1 and CDR2: SGHDT, YYEEEE. This CDR3 contains 15 residues. The CDR3 DNA reads as TGTGCCAGCAGCTTGGTGGGGGGGCGCGACACTGAAGCTTTCTTT. Encoded protein: CASSLVGGRDTEAFF.

As for this clone: This sample also contains other DNA sequences that code for the same CDR3. DNA of the CDR3: TGTGCCAGCAGGAGACAGGGGACTAACACCGGGGAGCTGTTTTTT. Translated: CASRRQGTNTGELFF. The V gene is TRBV2, the J gene TRBJ2-2, with 8 bases that match TRBD1. This CDR3 is 15 amino acids long. Trimming took 6 bases from V and 2 from J; bases not matched to a gene: 5. Germline-derived CDR1 and CDR2 are SNHLY and FYNNEI.

The chain joins TRBV4-1 to TRBJ2-3, with D tentatively TRBD1 or TRBD2 (5 bases each). The CDR3 length is 17 residues. V lost 0 bases to trimming and J lost 1 base, with 14 bases between them. Germline CDR1 reads MGHRA; CDR2 reads YSYEKL. CDR3 amino acids: CASSQDLTGRGTDTQYF. The CDR3 region has the DNA TGCGCCAGCAGCCAAGATCTAACGGGACGGGGCACAGATACGCAGTATTTT.